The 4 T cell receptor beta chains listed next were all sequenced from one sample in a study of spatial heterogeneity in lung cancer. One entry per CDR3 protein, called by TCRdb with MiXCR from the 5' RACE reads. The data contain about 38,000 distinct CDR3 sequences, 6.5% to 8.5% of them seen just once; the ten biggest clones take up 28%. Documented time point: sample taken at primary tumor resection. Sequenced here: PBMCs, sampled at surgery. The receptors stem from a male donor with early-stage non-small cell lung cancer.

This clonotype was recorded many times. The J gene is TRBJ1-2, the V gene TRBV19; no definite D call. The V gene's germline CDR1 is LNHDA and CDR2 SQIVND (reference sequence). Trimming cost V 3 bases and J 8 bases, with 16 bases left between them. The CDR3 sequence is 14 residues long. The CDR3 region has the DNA TGTGCCAGTAGTATCCTAGACTTAAGTCGGGGCTACACCTTC. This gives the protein CASSILDLSRGYTF. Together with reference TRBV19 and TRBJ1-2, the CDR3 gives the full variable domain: DGGITQSPKYLFRKEGQNVTLSCEQNLNHDAMYWYRQDPGQGLRLIYYSQIVNDFQKGDIAEGYSVSREKKESFPLTVTSAQKNPTAFYLCASSILDLSRGYTFGSGTRLTVV.

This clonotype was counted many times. CDR3 protein: CASGTSVTDTQYF. Here the CDR3 DNA reads TGTGCCAGCGGGACTAGCGTCACAGATACGCAGTATTTT. This rearrangement joins TRBV7-3 to TRBJ2-3, with 10 nucleotides matching TRBD2. The CDR3 is 13 residues long. Germline lookup yields CDR1 SGHTA and CDR2 FQGTGA. The V segment lost 8 bases and the J segment 2 bases; nucleotides outside the gene matches: 1.

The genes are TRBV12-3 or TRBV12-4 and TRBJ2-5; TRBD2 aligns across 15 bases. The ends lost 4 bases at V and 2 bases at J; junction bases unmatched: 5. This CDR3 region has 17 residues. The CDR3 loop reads CASSSGLAGGGQETQYF. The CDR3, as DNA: TGTGCCAGCAGTTCGGGACTAGCGGGAGGTGGACAAGAGACCCAGTACTTC.

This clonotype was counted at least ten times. CDR3 coding DNA: TGTGCCAGCAGTTCCTCAGCGGGCAGCACAGATACGCAGTATTTT. Its protein is CASSSSAGSTDTQYF. This chain connects TRBV27 to TRBJ2-3; D perhaps matches TRBD2 (6 bases). V lost 4 bases and J lost 0, with 11 bases in between. CDR3 length equals 15 residues. Germline CDR1 MNHEY, CDR2 SMNVEV (reference sequence).